A single sample gave rise to the 12 T cell receptor beta chains below, sequenced in a study of vaccination and CD4 T cells after COVID-19. The treatment: 10-day PBMC culture with coronavirus spike peptide pools or control peptides (ViraFEST assay). An unexposed donor provided the CD4+ T cells, which were collected before the COVID-19 pandemic (2011-2018). These receptors' targets are unknown. Oncomine TCR Beta short-read sequencing was applied to DNA from cultured CD4+ T cells. Using the QIAamp micro DNA kit, genomic DNA was extracted from the CD4+ T cells that had been cultured. TCRdb recomputed calls from the PCR reads with MiXCR, one row per CDR3 protein. This sample carries approximately 9,300 distinct CDR3 sequences, over 30% of them seen once, and the ten largest clones take 20%. Material for sequencing was CD4+ T cells from blood, cultured in vitro. These receptors all come from a human donor in good health.

The chain carries TRBV6-1 and TRBJ2-7, with D possibly matching TRBD1 (5 bases). The ends were cut back, 8 bases at V and 1 base at J, with 9 bases in the middle. The CDR3 covers 12 residues. The germline gives CDR1 MNHNS, CDR2 SASEGT. DNA for the CDR3: TGTGCCAGCGGGGCGGCGTCCTACGAGCAGTACTTC. Translating it yields CASGAASYEQYF.

A few counts support this clonotype. The J gene is TRBJ2-2, the V gene TRBV5-1; 12 positions agree with TRBD2. V was clipped by 6 bases and J by 5 bases; unmatched bases: 8. The length of the CDR3 is 16 residues. The germline V gene encodes CDR1 SGHRS and CDR2 YFSETQ. As DNA, the CDR3 is TGCGCCAGCAAGCTAGCGGGAGGGCTCGGGACCGGGGAGCTGTTTTTT. Encoded protein: CASKLAGGLGTGELFF.

The gene calls are TRBV5-5 and TRBJ2-5, with 9 bases aligning to TRBD1. The CDR3 length is 18 residues. Germline V gives CDR1 SGHKS, CDR2 YYEKEE (reference sequence). J gave up 1 base and V 6 bases, and 16 bases lay outside the gene matches. CDR3 nucleotide sequence: TGTGCCAGCACCCGACTCCACCGGGACAGGGTGTCCCAAGAGACCCAGTACTTC. Translation gives CASTRLHRDRVSQETQYF. Combining the CDR3 with reference TRBV5-5 and TRBJ2-5 gives the whole variable domain DAGVTQSPTHLIKTRGQQVTLRCSPISGHKSVSWYQQVLGQGPQFIFQYYEKEERGRGNFPDRFSARQFPNYSSELNVNALLLGDSALYLCASTRLHRDRVSQETQYFGPGTRLLVL.

This clonotype is judged large. The chain joins TRBV6-1 to TRBJ1-6; no clear D gene. The CDR3 is 11 amino acids. V was pared by 6 bases and J by 7 bases, with 4 bases between. In germline, CDR1 is MNHNS, CDR2 SASEGT. The DNA for the CDR3 is TGTGCCAGCAGGGAGAATTCACCCCTCCACTTT. Amino acid sequence: CASRENSPLHF.

This clonotype was observed a few times. This chain joins TRBV19 and TRBJ2-4; TRBD2 is a possible D gene (5 bases). Germline V lookup: CDR1 LNHDA, CDR2 SQIVND (reference sequence). The CDR3 totals 13 residues. The V end lost 3 bases, the J end lost 9 bases, and 12 bases lay between the germline ends. CDR3: CASSIAPAGIQYF. CDR3 DNA sequence: TGTGCCAGTAGTATTGCGCCGGCGGGCATTCAGTACTTC. Together with reference TRBV19 and TRBJ2-4, the CDR3 gives the full variable domain: DGGITQSPKYLFRKEGQNVTLSCEQNLNHDAMYWYRQDPGQGLRLIYYSQIVNDFQKGDIAEGYSVSREKKESFPLTVTSAQKNPTAFYLCASSIAPAGIQYFGAGTRLSVL.

The table lists this clonotype with a count of one. The junction and the germline gene differ at one end; a read error may be behind it. V gene TRBV19 combines with J gene TRBJ2-6; tentative D call: TRBD1 (5 bases). CDR3 length equals 15 residues. The germline V gene has CDR1 LNHDA and CDR2 SQIVND (reference sequence). The CDR3, as DNA: TGTGCCAGTGGTATAAGCAGGGCCGGGGCCAACGTCCTGACTTTC. Translated: CASGISRAGANVLTF.

V usage is TRBV12-3 or TRBV12-4 and J usage is TRBJ2-1; TRBD1 aligns across 7 bases. Germline trimming cut 6 bases from V and 5 bases from J; bases unmatched to any gene: 7. The CDR3 has 14 residues. This CDR3 reads CASSPGGTDNEQFF. DNA of the CDR3: TGTGCCAGCAGCCCAGGGGGAACGGACAATGAGCAGTTCTTC.

The chain is built from TRBV7-3 and TRBJ2-3; the D gene is possibly TRBD2 (6 bases). V lost 5 bases, J lost 6 bases, and 18 bases lay in between. The CDR3 extends over 15 amino acids. Germline V gene sequence: CDR1 SGHTA, CDR2 FQGTGA. In DNA, the CDR3 is TGTGCCAGCAGCCCACATCCCGGGACTGCCGATACGCAGTATTTT. This sequence encodes CASSPHPGTADTQYF.

The rearrangement uses TRBV7-3 and TRBJ2-1; 9 bases line up with TRBD2. The CDR3 is 15 amino acids. The V gene end was trimmed by 2 bases and the J gene end by 8 bases; junction bases not matched to a gene: 7. Germline V gene data show CDR1 as SGHTA and CDR2 as FQGTGA. The CDR3: CASSLLSAGGDEQFF. The CDR3 bases are TGTGCCAGCAGCTTACTCTCCGCGGGAGGGGATGAGCAGTTCTTC. The full variable domain, with the rest looked up from reference TRBV7-3 and TRBJ2-1, is GAGVSQTPSNKVTEKGKYVELRCDPISGHTALYWYRQSLGQGPEFLIYFQGTGAADDSGLPNDRFFAVRPEGSVSTLKIQRTERGDSAVYLCASSLLSAGGDEQFFGPGTRLTVL.

The rearrangement links TRBV14 to TRBJ2-5; TRBD1 might be the D (5 bases). Germline values: CDR1 SGHDN, CDR2 FVKESK. The CDR3 loop spans 14 amino acids. The V end was cut by 4 bases, the J end by 9 bases, with 18 bases between. The CDR3 loop is CASSPVGARGAQYF. The CDR3 DNA is TGTGCCAGCAGCCCGGTAGGGGCCCGTGGTGCCCAGTACTTC.

This clonotype was observed a handful of times. The chain is built from TRBV27 and TRBJ2-7, with 8 bases that match TRBD1. Germline CDR1 reads MNHEY; CDR2 reads SMNVEV (reference sequence). The CDR3 has 13 residues. Trimming at V came to 5 bases and at J to 1 base, leaving 1 base not matched to a gene. CDR3 amino acids: CASSRTGSYEQYF. In nucleotides, the CDR3 is TGTGCCAGCAGTCGGACAGGGTCCTACGAGCAGTACTTC.

The chain joins TRBV2 to TRBJ2-2, with 12 bases matching TRBD2. Looked up from germline, CDR1 is SNHLY and CDR2 is FYNNEI. V gave up 6 bases and J gave up 7 bases; unmatched junction bases: 9. This CDR3 comprises 16 residues. DNA for the CDR3: TGTGCCAGCAGGCTCCTAGCGGGAGGGCCTGGCGGGGAGCTGTTTTTT. It is translated as CASRLLAGGPGGELFF.